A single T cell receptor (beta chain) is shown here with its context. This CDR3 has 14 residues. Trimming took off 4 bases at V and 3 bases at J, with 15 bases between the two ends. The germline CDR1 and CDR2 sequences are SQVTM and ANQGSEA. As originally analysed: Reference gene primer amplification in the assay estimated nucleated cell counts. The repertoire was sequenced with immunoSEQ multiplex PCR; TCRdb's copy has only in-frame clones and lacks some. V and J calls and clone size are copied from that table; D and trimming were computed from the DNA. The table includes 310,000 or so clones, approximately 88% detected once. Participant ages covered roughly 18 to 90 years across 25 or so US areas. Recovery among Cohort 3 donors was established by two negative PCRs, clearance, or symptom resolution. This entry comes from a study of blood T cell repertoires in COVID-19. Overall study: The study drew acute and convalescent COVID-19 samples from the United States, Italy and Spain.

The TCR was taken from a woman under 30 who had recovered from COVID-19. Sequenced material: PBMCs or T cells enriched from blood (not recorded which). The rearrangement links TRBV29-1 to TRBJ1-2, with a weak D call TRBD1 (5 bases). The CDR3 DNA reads TGCAGCGTTGTTCGTTTTGGGACTGACTATGGCTACACCTTC. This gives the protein CSVVRFGTDYGYTF.